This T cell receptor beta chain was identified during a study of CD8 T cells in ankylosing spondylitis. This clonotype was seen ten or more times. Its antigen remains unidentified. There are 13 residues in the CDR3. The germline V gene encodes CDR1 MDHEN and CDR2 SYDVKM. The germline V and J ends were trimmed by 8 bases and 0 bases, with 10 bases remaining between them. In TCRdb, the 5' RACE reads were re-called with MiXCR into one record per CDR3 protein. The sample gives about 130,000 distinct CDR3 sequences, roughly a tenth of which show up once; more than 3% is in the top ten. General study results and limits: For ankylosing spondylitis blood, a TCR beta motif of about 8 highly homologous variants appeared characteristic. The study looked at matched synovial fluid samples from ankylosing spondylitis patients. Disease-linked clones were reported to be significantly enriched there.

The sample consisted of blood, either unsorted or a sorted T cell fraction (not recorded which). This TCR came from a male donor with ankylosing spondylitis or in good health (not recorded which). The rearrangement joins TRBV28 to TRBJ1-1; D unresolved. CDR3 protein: CASGRTVNTEAFF. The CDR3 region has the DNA TGTGCCAGCGGGCGGACGGTGAACACTGAAGCTTTCTTT.